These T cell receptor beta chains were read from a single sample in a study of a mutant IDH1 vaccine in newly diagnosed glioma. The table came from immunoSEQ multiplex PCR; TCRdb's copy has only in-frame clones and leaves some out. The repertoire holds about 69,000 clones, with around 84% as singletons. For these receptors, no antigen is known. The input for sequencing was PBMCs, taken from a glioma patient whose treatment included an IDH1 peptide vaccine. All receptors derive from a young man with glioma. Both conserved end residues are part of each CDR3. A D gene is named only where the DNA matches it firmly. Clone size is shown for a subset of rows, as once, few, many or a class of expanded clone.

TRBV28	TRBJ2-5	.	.	TGTGCCAGCAGACAGCATAGAGGCCAAGAGACCCAGTACTTC	CASRQHRGQETQYF
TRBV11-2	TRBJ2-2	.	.	TGTGCCAGCAGCCCGGCGTCCTACACCGGGGAGCTGTTTTTT	CASSPASYTGELFF
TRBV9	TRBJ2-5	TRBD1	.	TGTGCCAGCAGCCCTCACGTCGGGACAGATTACCAAGAGACCCAGTACTTC	CASSPHVGTDYQETQYF
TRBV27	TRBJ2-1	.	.	TGTGCCAGCAGTCGGGGGCTAACCGATGAGCAGTTCTTC	CASSRGLTDEQFF
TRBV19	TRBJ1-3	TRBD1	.	TGTGCCAGTAGTATTCTCGGACAGGCTGGAAACACCATATATTTT	CASSILGQAGNTIYF
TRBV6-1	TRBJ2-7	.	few	TGTGCCAGCAGTGCAGCCTACGAGCAGTACTTC	CASSAAYEQYF
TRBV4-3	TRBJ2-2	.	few	TGCGCCAGCAGCCAAGATAGAAGTGTGACCGGGGAGCTGTTTTTT	CASSQDRSVTGELFF
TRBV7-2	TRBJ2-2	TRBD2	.	TGTGCCAGCGGTCAGAGGGCTAGCGGGGGGGCCGGGGAGCTGTTTTTT	CASGQRASGGAGELFF
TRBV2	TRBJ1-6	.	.	TGTGCCAGCAGTCCCCGCGGGGTGGGTTCACCCCTCCACTTT	CASSPRGVGSPLHF
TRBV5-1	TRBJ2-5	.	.	TGCGCCAGCAGCTTGGGGGGAGTCCAAGAGACCCAGTACTTC	CASSLGGVQETQYF
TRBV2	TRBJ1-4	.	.	TGTGCCAGCAGTGACTTGACACCAGGGAGTGAAAAACTGTTTTTT	CASSDLTPGSEKLFF
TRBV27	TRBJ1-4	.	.	TGTGCCAGCAGTTCTCAACAGGGAGGGAATGAAAAACTGTTTTTT	CASSSQQGGNEKLFF
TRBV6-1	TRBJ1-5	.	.	TGTGCCAGCAGATGGGTTAGCAATCAGCCCCAGCATTTT	CASRWVSNQPQHF
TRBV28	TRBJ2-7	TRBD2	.	TGTGCCAGCAGATTAGCCCTAGCGGTTGACGAGCAGTACTTC	CASRLALAVDEQYF
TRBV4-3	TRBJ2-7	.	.	TGCGCCAGCAGACAGAAAATGGACGACAGAACCTACGAGCCGTACTTC	CASRQKMDDRTYEPYF
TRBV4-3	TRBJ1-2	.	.	TGCGCCAGCAGCCAAGCGTACGCCAGGAGCTATGGCTACACCTTC	CASSQAYARSYGYTF
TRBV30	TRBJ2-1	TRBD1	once	TGTGCCTGGGAGAAGGGACAGAGTTACAATGAGCAGTTCTTC	CAWEKGQSYNEQFF
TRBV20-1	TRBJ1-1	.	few	TGCAGTGCAAGCCAGTACACTGAAGCTTTCTTT	CSASQYTEAFF
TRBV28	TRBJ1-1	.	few	TGTGCCAGCAGTCCCACGACAGGGAACACTGAAGCTTTCTTT	CASSPTTGNTEAFF
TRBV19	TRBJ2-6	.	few	TGTGCCAGTTCCTATACCTCTGGGGCCAACGTCCTGACTTTC	CASSYTSGANVLTF
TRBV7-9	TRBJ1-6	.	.	TGTGCCAGCAGCTTAGACCCAAATTCACCCCTCCACTTT	CASSLDPNSPLHF
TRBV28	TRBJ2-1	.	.	TGTGCCAGCAGTTTTTTGACTAGGACGTTCTTC	CASSFLTRTFF
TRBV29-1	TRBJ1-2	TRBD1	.	TGCAGCGTTGAACCCGGACAGGGGGCCTATGGCTACACCTTC	CSVEPGQGAYGYTF
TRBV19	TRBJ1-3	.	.	TGTGCCAGTAGTATAACGAGCTCTGGAAACACCATATATTTT	CASSITSSGNTIYF